This T cell receptor (beta chain) was identified during a study of cytomegalovirus exposure and HLA in healthy donors. Study conclusions and caveats: Later, an analysis showed that TCR beta chains associated with HLA were more clonally expanded than others that were equally common. Across donors, sequencing depth was assumed by presence/absence analyses to be roughly uniform.

Details on this clone: Its target is not known.

Looked up from germline, CDR1 is SGHDT and CDR2 is YYEEEE. This CDR3 contains 14 residues. V was cut by 6 bases and J by 6 bases, with 19 bases left in between. The PCR employed 60 Vbeta primers together with 13 Jbeta primers. Using immunoSEQ multiplex PCR, the repertoire was profiled, and TCRdb retains in-frame clones only, with some absent. Among about 150,000 clones listed, around 77% were seen once. The origin of this receptor is a man aged 40-49 years in good health and CMV-seronegative. The specimen was PBMCs. V and J are TRBV5-6 and TRBJ2-7, with D tentatively TRBD2 (5 bases). The CDR3 spells CASNIRARGSEQYF. The CDR3 DNA reads as TGTGCCAGCAATATCCGGGCCCGGGGATCCGAGCAGTACTTC.